Listed here is a single T cell receptor beta chain. Survey-level resolution applied to immunoSEQ assay v3.0. Using immunoSEQ multiplex PCR, the repertoire was profiled, and TCRdb retains in-frame clones only, with some absent. The sample includes around 20,000 clones, 60% to 85% seen only once; the top ten take 14%. These data originate in a study of long-term antiretroviral therapy in people with HIV. Specimens held roughly 0.9-10 million cryopreserved PBMC prior to DNA extraction. V shed 1 base and J shed 4 bases, with 8 bases lying between them. The V gene's germline CDR1 is GTSNPN and CDR2 SVGIG (reference sequence). The CDR3 spans 13 residues.

The chain uses TRBV30 and TRBJ1-5; D unresolved. The sample here was unsorted PBMCs, taken 2.9 years after starting antiretroviral therapy. The source of this sequence is a woman aged 25-40 years with HIV. CDR3 sequence reads: CAWSADPNQPQHF. The CDR3, as DNA: TGTGCCTGGAGTGCCGATCCTAATCAGCCCCAGCATTTT.